These 9 T cell receptor beta chains were all obtained from the same sample, sequenced in a study of shared clonotypes between healthy human individuals. Here immunoSEQ multiplex PCR was the method, and the copy in TCRdb shows in-frame clones only, minus some. The sample lists about 1.1 million clones; 75% to 85% were seen once. Sequenced input: memory CD4+ T cells from PBMCs. Subset meaning: CD45RA-negative fraction. The receptors originated from a man aged 18 to 30 in good health. Some clones in this sample may be carry-over from other donors' samples.

The chain employs TRBV19 and TRBJ2-2; D might be TRBD1 (6 bases). Germline CDR1 is LNHDA and CDR2 is SQIVND (reference sequence). CDR3 length: 15 amino acids. The V end was cut by 6 bases, the J end by 0 bases, with 11 bases between. The CDR3 nucleotides are TGTGCCAGTAGGGTGGGGGCTTCGAACACCGGGGAGCTGTTTTTT. It is translated as CASRVGASNTGELFF.

V gene TRBV14 combines with J gene TRBJ2-5, with D possibly matching TRBD2 (6 bases). V was shortened by 2 bases and J by 1 base, with 11 bases between the two germline ends. The germline gives CDR1 SGHDN, CDR2 FVKESK. This CDR3 is built from 15 residues. DNA for the CDR3: TGTGCCAGCAGCCAACCCGGGACTCCCCAAGAGACCCAGTACTTC. Its translation: CASSQPGTPQETQYF.

The J gene is TRBJ2-2, the V gene TRBV5-1; 11 bases fit TRBD2. Looked up from germline, CDR1 is SGHRS and CDR2 is YFSETQ. There are 16 residues in the CDR3. The J segment lost 3 bases and the V segment lost 6 bases, leaving 7 bases of the junction unmatched. The CDR3 DNA sequence: TGCGCCAGCAATCCTAGCGGGAGGTCGGACACCGGGGAGCTGTTTTTT. Translated, it gives CASNPSGRSDTGELFF.

The chain combines TRBV7-2 with TRBJ2-7; D might be TRBD1 (6 bases). The ends were cut back, 5 bases at V and 4 bases at J, with 18 bases in the middle. This CDR3 has 15 amino acids. The germline gives CDR1 SGHTA, CDR2 FQGNSA. CDR3 in amino acids: CASSPADSMTYEQYF. CDR3 DNA: TGTGCCAGCAGCCCTGCGGACAGTATGACATACGAGCAGTACTTC.

This clone showed up just once. The chain combines TRBV7-6 with TRBJ1-1, with unresolved D. The CDR3 length is 16 residues. The V gene lost 1 base and the J gene lost 10 bases, with 22 bases spanning the gap. In germline, CDR1 is SGHVS, CDR2 FNYEAQ. This chain's CDR3 is CASSLETWAGYAGAFF. The CDR3 DNA sequence: TGTGCCAGCAGCTTAGAAACTTGGGCAGGTTATGCGGGAGCTTTCTTT.

The rearrangement links TRBV14 to TRBJ2-1, with 9 bases lining up with TRBD1. The CDR3 totals 15 residues. Looked up from germline, CDR1 is SGHDN and CDR2 is FVKESK. With 3 bases clipped from V and 7 bases from J, the junction kept 7 bases outside the gene matches. The CDR3: CASSQRQGVANEQFF. CDR3 sequence (DNA): TGTGCCAGCAGCCAGAGACAGGGGGTCGCTAATGAGCAGTTCTTC.

Many counts were recorded for this clone. This chain connects TRBV30 to TRBJ2-3, with a possible D match to TRBD1 (5 bases). The germline gives CDR1 GTSNPN, CDR2 SVGIG (reference sequence). Trimming took off 0 bases at V and 6 bases at J, with 10 bases between the two ends. This CDR3 is built from 13 residues. Here the CDR3 DNA reads TGTGCCTGGAGTGTAGGGGTACGGGATACGCAGTATTTT. This codes for CAWSVGVRDTQYF.

This rearrangement joins TRBV4-2 to TRBJ2-1; 8 bases are shared with TRBD1. The CDR3 has 16 amino acids. Germline V gene sequence: CDR1 LGHNA, CDR2 YNFKEQ. The trim removed 3 bases at V and 7 bases at J, leaving 11 bases unmatched. CDR3 in amino acids: CASSHMDRAGENEQFF. The CDR3 DNA is TGTGCCAGCAGCCACATGGACAGGGCAGGGGAAAATGAGCAGTTCTTC.

This chain joins TRBV21-1 and TRBJ2-2; TRBD2 is the table's D call, not checked against the DNA. TRBV21-1 is recorded as a pseudogene. The CDR3 has 15 amino acids. The CDR3 is CASSQAGVRSGELFF. As DNA, the CDR3 is TGTGCCAGCAGCCAAGCCGGGGTAAGGTCCGGGGAGCTGTTTTTT.